These T cell receptor beta chains were read from a single sample in a study of blood T cells in healthy people across ages. TCRdb passed the 5' RACE reads through MiXCR, listing each CDR3 protein once. The data show about 930,000 distinct CDR3 sequences, with 25% to 35% seen just once and about 10% held by the top ten. The same specimen was also included in a second study, on T cells of mothers and their children.

The specimen sequenced was blood. Source of these receptors: a woman in her 40s in good health. Both conserved end residues are part of each CDR3. Each record gives: V gene, D gene, clone size, J gene, CDR3 protein, CDR3 DNA. D genes are given only for firm matches. Rows give clone size only sometimes, using once, few, many, or a class for an expanded clone.

V: TRBV28
D: NA
size: many
J: TRBJ2-6
CDR3: CASSSPTGANVLTF
DNA: TGTGCCAGCAGTTCCCCTACTGGGGCCAACGTCCTGACTTTC

V: TRBV12-3/TRBV12-4
D: NA
size: few
J: TRBJ1-6
CDR3: CASSGQPNSPLHF
DNA: TGTGCCAGCAGCGGACAGCCTAATTCACCCCTCCACTTT

V: TRBV18
D: NA
size: once
J: TRBJ1-1
CDR3: CASSLQTEYTEAFF
DNA: TGTGCCAGCTCACTGCAGACAGAATACACTGAAGCTTTCTTT

V: TRBV30
D: NA
size: NA
J: TRBJ1-3
CDR3: CAWMGREDTIYF
DNA: TGTGCCTGGATGGGGCGGGAAGACACCATATATTTT

V: TRBV4-1
D: NA
size: many
J: TRBJ2-7
CDR3: CASSHHGEQYF
DNA: TGCGCCAGCAGCCACCACGGCGAGCAGTACTTC

V: TRBV5-1
D: NA
size: NA
J: TRBJ2-1
CDR3: CASSLGLADTNEQFF
DNA: TGCGCCAGCAGCTTGGGGTTAGCGGATACCAATGAGCAGTTCTTC

V: TRBV9
D: NA
size: NA
J: TRBJ2-3
CDR3: CASSVLTDTQYF
DNA: TGTGCCAGCAGCGTTCTCACAGATACGCAGTATTTT

V: TRBV6-5
D: NA
size: NA
J: TRBJ2-2
CDR3: CASSYSGGDYPTGELFF
DNA: TGTGCCAGCAGTTACTCGGGGGGAGACTACCCCACCGGGGAGCTGTTTTTT

V: TRBV5-1
D: TRBD1
size: NA
J: TRBJ1-2
CDR3: CASSLDRGEGGYTF
DNA: TGCGCCAGCAGCCTGGACAGGGGAGAAGGTGGCTACACCTTC

V: TRBV6-6
D: NA
size: NA
J: TRBJ1-2
CDR3: CASSYSTGSHGYTF
DNA: TGTGCCAGCAGTTACTCAACAGGGAGCCATGGCTACACCTTC

V: TRBV20-1
D: TRBD2
size: NA
J: TRBJ2-3
CDR3: CSAPLAGGKDTQYF
DNA: TGCAGTGCCCCACTAGCGGGGGGCAAAGATACGCAGTATTTT

V: TRBV7-9
D: TRBD1
size: few
J: TRBJ1-1
CDR3: CASSLTGGAPNTEAFF
DNA: TGTGCCAGCAGCCTTACAGGGGGCGCCCCCAACACTGAAGCTTTCTTT

V: TRBV5-1
D: NA
size: few
J: TRBJ1-6
CDR3: CASSLGAGSSLHF
DNA: TGCGCCAGCAGCTTGGGGGCGGGTAGTTCCCTCCACTTT

V: TRBV7-2
D: NA
size: many
J: TRBJ1-2
CDR3: CASSLGVAGAPSYGYTF
DNA: TGTGCCAGCAGCTTAGGGGTTGCGGGGGCTCCCTCTTACGGCTACACCTTC

V: TRBV6-2/TRBV6-3
D: TRBD1
size: NA
J: TRBJ1-2
CDR3: CASRDRGYNGYTF
DNA: TGTGCCAGCAGGGACAGGGGATACAATGGCTACACCTTC

V: TRBV5-1
D: TRBD2
size: NA
J: TRBJ2-1
CDR3: CASSSDLAGGPYNEQFF
DNA: TGCGCCAGCAGCTCCGATCTAGCGGGGGGGCCATACAATGAGCAGTTCTTC

V: TRBV20-1
D: NA
size: many
J: TRBJ2-7
CDR3: CSGEQGVKQYF
DNA: TGCAGTGGGGAGCAAGGCGTCAAGCAGTACTTC